Following are 23 T cell receptor beta chains from one sample sequenced in a study of CD4 and CD8 cells across lung adenocarcinoma regions. A single record per CDR3 protein comes from TCRdb applying MiXCR to the PCR reads. In the table there are around 19,000 distinct CDR3 sequences, under 70% of which are singletons. The material sequenced was CD8+ T cells from the center of a lung tumor. These receptor sequences come from a female donor with lung adenocarcinoma. The CD4 and CD8 labels of this study may be unreliable.

V gene TRBV7-6 combines with J gene TRBJ2-3, with D possibly being TRBD1 or TRBD2 (5 bases each). This CDR3 has 17 amino acids. Germline CDR1 reads SGHVS; CDR2 reads FNYEAQ. V lost 5 bases to trimming and J lost 9 bases, with 27 bases between them. The CDR3 DNA follows: TGTGCCAGCAGCCCAGAGTCCGGGGCCCCCCTGGGCGAGACGCAGTATTTT. Amino acids: CASSPESGAPLGETQYF.

This clonotype appeared a few times. The gene calls are TRBV10-1 and TRBJ2-1; tentative D call: TRBD2 (6 bases). Germline V gene lookup returns CDR1 WNHNN and CDR2 SYGVQD (reference sequence). The CDR3 has 15 amino acids. Trimming stripped 2 bases from V and 6 bases from J, with 14 bases between. CDR3 sequence (DNA): TGCGCCAGCAGTGAGGCGGCGGGATTTCTCAATGAGCAGTTCTTC. This codes for CASSEAAGFLNEQFF.

There are a few counts of this clonotype. The chain has TRBV19 and TRBJ2-1; 10 positions agree with TRBD2. Germline V gene lookup returns CDR1 LNHDA and CDR2 SQIVND (reference sequence). Trimming took 5 bases from V and 6 from J; bases not matched to a gene: 10. CDR3 length equals 16 residues. The CDR3 region has the DNA TGTGCCAGTAGTTCACTCCAAGCGGGAGGGTTCAATGAGCAGTTCTTC. The encoded protein is CASSSLQAGGFNEQFF.

This sequence joins TRBV20-1 and TRBJ2-3; 7 bases map to TRBD1. Per the germline V gene, CDR1 is DFQATT and CDR2 is SNEGSKA (reference sequence). V lost 0 bases and J lost 12; bases outside the gene matches: 15. The CDR3 loop spans 15 amino acids. CDR3 in amino acids: CSARDPGQRTETQYF. In nucleotides, the CDR3 is TGCAGTGCTAGAGACCCGGGACAGCGCACAGAGACCCAGTATTTT.

V is TRBV6-1 and J is TRBJ2-5; the D gene is possibly TRBD2 (6 bases). Germline V CDR1 and CDR2: MNHNS, SASEGT. The CDR3 loop spans 13 amino acids. The V end lost 6 bases, the J end lost 4 bases, and 12 bases lay between the germline ends. The CDR3, as DNA: TGTGCCAGCAGGGGGGGTGAACGAGAGACCCAGTACTTC. This sequence encodes CASRGGERETQYF.

This clonotype was counted ten times or more. This chain joins TRBV5-5 and TRBJ2-3; maybe TRBD2 (6 bases). Trimming left V 1 base short and J 5 bases short, with 11 bases between. The CDR3 spans 14 residues. The germline V gene has CDR1 SGHKS and CDR2 YYEKEE (reference sequence). The CDR3 sequence: CASSLRRGRDTQYF. DNA for the CDR3: TGTGCCAGCAGCTTGAGGCGGGGCAGAGATACGCAGTATTTT.

A word on this clonotype: This may come from a read error, since a much larger clone is one base off. V gene TRBV6-1 combines with J gene TRBJ2-1; the match to TRBD2 covers 7 bases. V lost 6 bases, J lost 10 bases, and 6 bases stayed unmatched. Germline values: CDR1 MNHNS, CDR2 SASEGT. The CDR3 contains 12 residues. CDR3 coding DNA: TGTGCCAGCAGGGGGGGGACCTACGAGCAGTTCTTC. Translation gives CASRGGTYEQFF.

This clonotype is termed medium-sized. The rearrangement uses TRBV12-3 or TRBV12-4 and TRBJ2-3; TRBD2 aligns across 10 bases. Germline trimming cut 6 bases from V and 3 bases from J; bases unmatched to any gene: 9. This CDR3 is built from 16 residues. CDR3 DNA sequence: TGTGCCAGCAGCCTTAAAGCGGGAGGGGGAACAGATACGCAGTATTTT. Its protein is CASSLKAGGGTDTQYF.

The V gene is TRBV3-1, the J gene TRBJ2-4; unclear D gene. The length of the CDR3 is 14 residues. Between the trimmed V and J ends, which lost 1 base and 2 bases, there was a span of 6 bases. CDR1 and CDR2 from the germline V gene are LGHDT and YNNKEL (reference sequence). CDR3 amino acids: CASSQAQTKNIQYF. CDR3 in DNA: TGTGCCAGCAGCCAAGCCCAAACCAAAAACATTCAGTACTTC.

This chain connects TRBV6-1 to TRBJ1-3, with a possible D match to TRBD1 (5 bases). Trimming stripped 6 bases from V and 0 bases from J, with 12 bases between. CDR3 size: 15 residues. Germline V CDR1 and CDR2: MNHNS, SASEGT. CDR3 sequence: CASSATGTSGNTIYF. The CDR3 region has the DNA TGTGCCAGCAGCGCCACAGGTACCTCTGGAAACACCATATATTTT.

J is TRBJ1-1 and V is TRBV6-1; D uncertain. The CDR3 sequence is 15 residues long. Trimming cost V 2 bases and J 0 bases, with 10 bases left between them. Germline lookup yields CDR1 MNHNS and CDR2 SASEGT. CDR3 nucleotides: TGTGCCAGCAGTGAACAAGGGCGTATGAACACTGAAGCTTTCTTT. Its translation: CASSEQGRMNTEAFF.

V usage is TRBV12-3 or TRBV12-4 and J usage is TRBJ2-2, with unresolved D. The CDR3 runs 14 residues. Trimming took off 5 bases at V and 2 bases at J, with 9 bases between the two ends. The CDR3 bases are TGTGCCAGCAGTCCCAGGCTAAACACCGGGGAGCTGTTTTTT. Translation gives CASSPRLNTGELFF.

This clonotype ranks as medium-sized (0.01 to 0.1%). This chain links TRBV7-9 with TRBJ2-5, with 13 bases fitting TRBD2. Germline V CDR1 and CDR2: SEHNR, FQNEAQ (reference sequence). The CDR3 covers 15 residues. Trimming at V came to 5 bases and at J to 5 bases, leaving 5 bases not matched to a gene. The CDR3 sequence: CASSPGTSGAETQYF. The DNA for the CDR3 is TGTGCCAGCAGCCCGGGGACTAGCGGGGCTGAGACCCAGTACTTC.

This clonotype was seen many times. The chain recombines TRBV27 with TRBJ2-1; 7 nucleotides line up with TRBD2. The V and J ends lost 4 bases and 7 bases, in that order; junction bases with no gene match: 13. The length of the CDR3 is 16 residues. CDR1 MNHEY and CDR2 SMNVEV come from the germline V gene (reference sequence). The CDR3 spells CASSSHEAGRVNEQFF. The CDR3 region has the DNA TGTGCCAGCAGTTCCCACGAAGCGGGGAGAGTAAATGAGCAGTTCTTC.

The chain employs TRBV4-2 and TRBJ2-7; possible D gene TRBD1, 6 bases. Between the trimmed V and J ends, which lost 3 bases and 0 bases, there was a span of 15 bases. From germline, CDR1 is LGHNA and CDR2 YNFKEQ. The CDR3 totals 16 residues. The CDR3 reads CASSQGHRDNSYEQYF. The CDR3 DNA sequence: TGTGCCAGCAGCCAGGGCCACCGGGACAACTCCTACGAGCAGTACTTC.

CDR3 nucleotide sequence: TGTGCCAGCAGCCCACCGGGACTAGCGAATGAGCAGTACTTC. It codes for CASSPPGLANEQYF. This sequence joins TRBV6-1 and TRBJ2-1, with 10 bases lining up with TRBD2. Gene TRBJ2-7 matches the end of the DNA better, so the J call may be wrong. The CDR3 extends over 14 amino acids. Germline-derived CDR1 and CDR2 are MNHNS and SASEGT.

On this clonotype itself: Mismatch with germline at one junction end may stem from a read error. This chain uses TRBV6-1 with TRBJ2-4, with D maybe TRBD2 (5 bases). Per the germline V gene, CDR1 is MNHNS and CDR2 is SASEGT. The CDR3 loop spans 16 amino acids. Here the CDR3 reads CASTDLGRLAKNTQYF. The CDR3 DNA reads as TGTGCCAGCACGGACCTAGGGCGGCTAGCCAAAAACACTCAGTACTTC.

The chain links TRBV10-2 to TRBJ2-1, with 11 nucleotides matching TRBD2. The J call may be faulty, since TRBJ2-5 better matches the DNA end. CDR3 length: 15 amino acids. CDR1 is WSHSY, CDR2 SAAADI, per germline. The CDR3 here is CATGVTSGVQETQYF. CDR3 coding DNA: TGCGCCACCGGCGTGACTAGCGGGGTTCAAGAGACCCAGTACTTC.

V gene TRBV10-1 combines with J gene TRBJ2-1, with D perhaps matching TRBD2 (5 bases). The CDR3 sequence is 16 residues long. V was shortened by 3 bases and J by 7 bases, with 19 bases between the two germline ends. Germline-derived CDR1 and CDR2 are WNHNN and SYGVQD (reference sequence). CDR3 sequence: CASSDGFWPRGNEQFF. Written as DNA, the CDR3 is TGCGCCAGCAGTGATGGGTTTTGGCCCCGCGGGAATGAGCAGTTCTTC.

J is TRBJ1-5 and V is TRBV12-3 or TRBV12-4; D may be TRBD1 (5 bases). V was pared by 3 bases and J by 16 bases, with 19 bases between. The CDR3 totals 13 residues. As DNA, the CDR3 is TGTGCCAGCAGTTTTCAAGGGGATCAGCCCCTCCATTTT. Its protein is CASSFQGDQPLHF.

The rearrangement joins TRBV6-1 to TRBJ2-5; D possibly corresponds to TRBD2 (6 bases). The tail of the sequence fits TRBJ2-7 better, so the J call may be wrong. CDR3 length: 14 amino acids. The V gene's germline CDR1 is MNHNS and CDR2 SASEGT. CDR3 region: CASRAGTSSLEQYF. The CDR3 DNA reads as TGTGCCAGCAGGGCCGGGACTTCGTCACTCGAGCAGTACTTC.

Worth noting for this clonotype: The conserved final phenylalanine or tryptophan is absent from the CDR3, which likely points to a read error. The chain uses TRBV6-5 and TRBJ2-1; D possibly corresponds to TRBD1 (6 bases). The CDR3 runs 16 residues. The V gene lost 3 bases and the J gene lost 4 bases, with 16 bases spanning the gap. Germline CDR1 MNHEY, CDR2 SVGAGI. This chain's CDR3 is CASSYSAYRVYNEQFL. The CDR3 region has the DNA TGTGCCAGCAGTTATAGTGCTTACAGGGTGTACAATGAGCAGTTCTTA.

This chain joins TRBV10-3 and TRBJ2-4; D tentatively fits TRBD1 or TRBD2 (5 bases each). Germline V lookup: CDR1 ENHRY, CDR2 SYGVKD. This CDR3 is built from 14 residues. CDR3 sequence: CAGNGAGDGDTQYF. The CDR3 DNA follows: TGTGCGGGGAACGGGGCGGGTGACGGAGACACTCAGTACTTC.